This T cell receptor beta chain is from a study of T cell responses to AZD1222 COVID-19 vaccine (TCRdb year 2021). Regarding the study in general: AZD1222 recipients whose second dose came at about 4 weeks and those whose second dose came at about 12 weeks were combined into one group, since spike-specific TCR depth and breadth did not differ between the two schedules. A total of 233 trial participants underwent TCR sequencing, of whom 200 to 220 received two doses of AZD1222 and about 25 received two doses of the MenACWY control vaccine. Trial participants were enrolled by age into subgroups of 18-55, 56-69 and 70-plus years, and about 150, 27 and 61 TCR-sequenced participants, respectively, were included in these subgroups.

The intended sense of this specimen's time point label: baseline before first vaccination. The vaccinee samples were drawn from two UK trials, COV001 and COV002, one of which was a single-blind randomized controlled phase 2/3 trial testing AZD1222 (ChAdOx1 nCoV-19) in healthy adults. For TCRbeta chain sequencing, PBMC samples from trial participants were taken at day 0 and at day 28 after the second dose. Broad study findings and their caveats: Epitopes outside the regions mutated in the B.1.351 and B.1.1.7 variants were reportedly recognized by nearly half of the unique spike-specific TCRs. CD4 TCRs associated with the vaccine covered the entire spike protein, and the dominant responses were in regions 160-218 and 743-854. Because no samples from the day 14 peak response were available, repertoires could be characterized only after the peak T cell response. Conclusions about previously exposed vaccinees were limited because only 6 or 7 AZD1222 recipients were SARS-CoV-2 seropositive at baseline. The 56-69-year group was small, and its depth increase did not reach significance, likely because of low power. After two AZD1222 doses, both the breadth and the depth of spike-specific TCRs were significantly higher than at day 0 and than in MenACWY recipients. Most participants were white British and females outnumbered males, and the authors suggested that clonal diversity may have been underestimated.

As for this clone: Its antigen has not been determined. Base-call qualities are not available, and no considerably larger clone is one nucleotide away.

Including cysteine and phenylalanine, the CDR3 has 16 amino acids. The read is trimmed to its CDR3 DNA, 48 bases read in frame from base 1. CDR1 and CDR2, looked up from the germline V gene, are LGHNA and YSLEER. V gives up 4 bases and J gives up 8 bases, and the segment between their germline ends measures 20 bases. The CDR3 regions of human TCRbeta chains were subjected to immunosequencing. From the authors' description of their analysis: Repertoire TCRs were matched against a reference library of SARS-CoV-2-specific TCRs generated with the MIRA antigen-specificity platform. Breadth was defined as the fraction of unique TCRs that were SARS-CoV-2-associated. Depth was defined as the fraction of total T cells that were SARS-CoV-2-associated. Using the MIRA data, every spike-specific TCR was mapped to the spike region that the TCR reacted to and assigned to either a CD4 or a CD8 class. Log10-transformed breadth and depth values were compared by one-way ANOVA with Sidak's multiple comparisons tests. The table comes from immuneACCESS by way of TCRdb, which keeps in-frame sequences with V and J called. Part of the clones is missing from these tables; in studies checked, under half for an unresolved V gene and the rest for unknown reasons. V, J and clone size are taken as reported in that table, and D and trimming were inferred from the DNA itself. In this sample the table shows around 120,000 clones, 70% to 85% of which occur a single time. The ten largest clones take up around 6% of the sample.

This TCR was sampled from an adult in good health. Material: peripheral blood, obtained on day 0 of AZD1222 vaccination. This receptor chain uses TRBV4-3 and TRBJ1-4, with TRBD1 perhaps the D gene, on 6 matching bases. The DNA sequence is given as TGCGCCAGCAGCCTGAACGGGGGGGCGGAAGGGGAAAAACTGTTTTTT. Translated, this is CASSLNGGAEGEKLFF.